This TCR beta chain was documented in a study of technical replicates of blood from four donors. Profiled with immunoSEQ multiplex PCR; TCRdb holds only in-frame clones, not every one. This sample has tens of thousands of clones; under 95% occur once, and the top ten carry 0.27%. The table lists this clone with a count of one. Germline V lookup: CDR1 SGDLS, CDR2 YYNGEE. The CDR3 length is 18 residues. V lost 4 bases to trimming and J lost 3 bases, with 24 bases between them. Sequencing was carried out using T cells isolated from PBMCs. The clonotype comes from a human donor in good health. The rearrangement uses TRBV9 and TRBJ2-3, with a weak D call TRBD1 (6 bases). CDR3: CASSRYLGVQGTTDTQYF. For the CDR3, the DNA is TGTGCCAGCAGCAGATACCTAGGGGTACAGGGTACGACAGATACGCAGTATTTT.